This is a list of T cell receptor beta chains from one sample in a study of blood T cell repertoires in COVID-19. Sequencing was performed with immunoSEQ multiplex PCR; in TCRdb, only in-frame clones are kept and a portion is missing. The sample consists of over 250,000 clones, 85% to 90% of them appearing once. What was sequenced was peripheral blood. All receptors come from a woman aged 45-65 years with COVID-19, enrolled during active disease. CDR3s include the opening cysteine and the closing phenylalanine or tryptophan. The D gene is left open where the match is weak. Not all rows give a size; the values are once, few, many and, for expanded clones, a class.

D gene	V gene	clone size	J gene	CDR3 DNA	CDR3 protein
-	TRBV7-9	-	TRBJ1-2	TGTGCCAGCAGCTTAGTATACTATGGCTACACCTTC	CASSLVYYGYTF
TRBD1	TRBV12-5	-	TRBJ2-7	TGTGCTAGTGGTTTGGTACTAGGGACAGGGGGCTTTGAGCAGTACTTC	CASGLVLGTGGFEQYF
-	TRBV7-7	few	TRBJ2-7	TGTGCCAGCAGCTTAGGGGTGGCGCAGGCGTGCTACGAGCAGTACTTC	CASSLGVAQACYEQYF
TRBD2	TRBV19	once	TRBJ2-3	TGTGCCAGTGCCAGGGTTGGGCGGGAGTTGGGGCCAGATACGCAGTATTTT	CASARVGRELGPDTQYF
TRBD2	TRBV4-1	-	TRBJ2-2	TGCGCCAGCAGCCAAGAGGGGCGGGAGGCCGGGGAGCTGTTTTTT	CASSQEGREAGELFF
TRBD2	TRBV2	-	TRBJ2-1	TGTGCCAGCAGTGCGCGGGAGGGCAACAATGAGCAGTTCTTC	CASSAREGNNEQFF
-	TRBV7-9	-	TRBJ1-6	TGTGCCAGCAGCCCCTCCGGGAACTATAATTCACCCCTCCACTTT	CASSPSGNYNSPLHF
-	TRBV5-6	-	TRBJ2-2	TGTGCCAGCAGCTTGGCGAGAATCGACACCGGGGAGCTGTTTTTT	CASSLARIDTGELFF
-	TRBV10-2	-	TRBJ1-2	TGCGCCAGCAGTGTGGAGGTGGTTACGGATGGCTACACCTTC	CASSVEVVTDGYTF
TRBD2	TRBV2	once	TRBJ2-1	TGTGCCAGACGGACTAGCGGGAGCCAGGGATATGAGCAGTTCTTC	CARRTSGSQGYEQFF
TRBD1	TRBV5-1	-	TRBJ1-2	TGCGCCAGCAGCCCCACATCCGGGACAGGGTATGGCTACACCTTC	CASSPTSGTGYGYTF
-	TRBV5-6	-	TRBJ1-2	TGTGCCAGCAGCGCTTGGGGGGAGTATCACTATGGCTACACCTTC	CASSAWGEYHYGYTF
-	TRBV6-1	-	TRBJ2-5	TGTGCCAGCAGTGAACGATCCGCACCCAGGGGAGAGACCCAGTACTTC	CASSERSAPRGETQYF
-	TRBV6-5	few	TRBJ1-4	TGTGCCAGCAAAACTACTGACAGTGAAAAACTGTTTTTT	CASKTTDSEKLFF
-	TRBV9	-	TRBJ2-3	TGTGCCAGCAGCCTTCGGGTTACGCGCACAGATACGCAGTATTTT	CASSLRVTRTDTQYF
TRBD1	TRBV7-2	-	TRBJ1-1	TGTGCCAGCAGCCATGGACAGGGGCACAACACTGAAGCTTTCTTT	CASSHGQGHNTEAFF
TRBD2	TRBV24-1	-	TRBJ2-1	TGTGCCACCAGTGATTCCGGAAGCGGGAACTACAATGAGCAGTTCTTC	CATSDSGSGNYNEQFF
-	TRBV5-1	once	TRBJ1-2	TGCGCCAGCAGCACGGACAGAGACTATGGCTACACCTTC	CASSTDRDYGYTF